This T cell receptor beta chain was sequenced for a study of blood T cell repertoires in COVID-19. In the study overall: The samples span acute and convalescent COVID-19 from the United States, Italy and Spain. T cells, B-cell-depleted T cells, or PBMCs supplied cDNA or gDNA.

How the authors handled the data: By means of reference gene primer amplification, nucleated cell counts were estimated. Profiled with immunoSEQ multiplex PCR; TCRdb holds only in-frame clones, not every one. V and J calls and clone size come straight from that table; D and trimming were deduced from the DNA. The sample records roughly 290,000 clones, approximately 90% being singletons. Trimming cost V 2 bases and J 7 bases, with 9 bases left between them. The germline CDR1 and CDR2 sequences are SEHNR and FQNEAQ (reference sequence). The CDR3 runs to 14 residues. Only a few counts were recorded for this clone.

The V call is TRBV7-9, the J call TRBJ1-6; D is uncertain. The specimen sequenced was peripheral blood. This TCR was sampled from a man aged 30 to 45 with acute or convalescent COVID-19. CDR3 nucleotides: TGTGCCAGCAGCTTAACTAACGGAAATTCACCCCTCCACTTT. Amino acids: CASSLTNGNSPLHF.